This T cell receptor (beta chain) originates from a study of T cell responses to AZD1222 COVID-19 vaccine. Whole-study context: Some second doses came at about 4 weeks and others at about 12 weeks; these were pooled. Study-wide points: Breadth and depth of Spike-specific TCRs rose after two AZD1222 doses. At baseline, just a handful of AZD1222 recipients tested seropositive.

The method was immunoSEQ multiplex PCR; TCRdb's version includes in-frame clones alone and lacks a portion of them. The sample gives approximately 110,000 clones, roughly 90% of which show up once; less than 4.5% is in the top ten. As concerns this clone: Its antigen is not identified.

CDR1 is KGHSH, CDR2 LQKENI, per germline. V lost 8 bases and J lost 5, with 15 bases in between. CDR3 length equals 13 residues. The clonotype comes from an adult in good health. The chain is built from TRBV18 and TRBJ1-1; D not certain. The sequencing used peripheral blood, collected on day 0 of AZD1222 vaccination. For the CDR3, the DNA is TGTGCCAGCCACCTCCGCAGGAAAACTGAAGCTTTCTTT. Encoded protein: CASHLRRKTEAFF.